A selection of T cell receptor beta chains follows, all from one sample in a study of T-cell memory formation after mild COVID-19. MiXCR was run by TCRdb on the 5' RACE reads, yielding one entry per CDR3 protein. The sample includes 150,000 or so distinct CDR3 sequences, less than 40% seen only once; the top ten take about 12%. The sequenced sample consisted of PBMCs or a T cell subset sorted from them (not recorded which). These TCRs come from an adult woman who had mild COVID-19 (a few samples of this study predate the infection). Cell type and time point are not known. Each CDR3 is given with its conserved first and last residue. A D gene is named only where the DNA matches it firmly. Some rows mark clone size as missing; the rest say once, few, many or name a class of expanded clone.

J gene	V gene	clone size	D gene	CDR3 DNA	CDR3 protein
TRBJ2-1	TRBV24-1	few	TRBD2	TGTGCCACCAGTGCCCTTGGAGCGGGGGAGCAGTTCTTC	CATSALGAGEQFF
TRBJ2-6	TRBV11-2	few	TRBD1	TGTGCCAGCAGCTTAGGGGGACAGTTTGACTCTGGGGCCAACGTCCTGACTTTC	CASSLGGQFDSGANVLTF
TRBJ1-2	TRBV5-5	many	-	TGTGCCAGCAGCCATCTACAGGGCCCGCTCGCCTTC	CASSHLQGPLAF
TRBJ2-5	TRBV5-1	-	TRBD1	TGCGCCAGCAGCGTGACAGGGGGAGCGGAGACCCAGTACTTC	CASSVTGGAETQYF
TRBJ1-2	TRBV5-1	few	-	TGCGCCAGCAGCTTGATCGGGGAGGGGTATGGCTACACCTTC	CASSLIGEGYGYTF
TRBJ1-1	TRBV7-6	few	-	TGTGCCAGCAGCCAAATGGAGGGGAAAGAAGCTTTCTTT	CASSQMEGKEAFF
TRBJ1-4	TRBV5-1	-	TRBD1	TGCGCCAGCAGCCCACGACAGGGGGATGAAAAACTGTTTTTT	CASSPRQGDEKLFF
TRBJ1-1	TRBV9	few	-	TGTGCCAGCAGCCCATTCGCCTCTGACACTGAAGCTTTCTTT	CASSPFASDTEAFF
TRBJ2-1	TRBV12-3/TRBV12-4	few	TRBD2	TGTGCCAGCAGCGGAGCGGGAGTTGACGATGAGCAGTTCTTC	CASSGAGVDDEQFF
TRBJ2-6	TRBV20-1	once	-	TGCAGTGCTAGAGATCCGGCAATCTCTGGGGCCAACGTCCTGACTTTC	CSARDPAISGANVLTF
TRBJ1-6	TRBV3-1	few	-	TGTGCCAGCAGCCAAGTTGGCTCCGATTCACCCCTCCACTTT	CASSQVGSDSPLHF
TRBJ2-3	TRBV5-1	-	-	TGCGCCAGCAGCTTGGACGGGACTCGATCTGAGGGTACGCAGTATTTT	CASSLDGTRSEGTQYF
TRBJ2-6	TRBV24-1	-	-	TGTGCCACCAGTGATGCGGCAATGGTGTCGACGGGGGCCAACGTCATGACTTTC	CATSDAAMVSTGANVMTF
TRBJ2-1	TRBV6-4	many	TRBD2	TGTGCCAGCAGTGACTCGGGACTAGATAGCAATGAGCAGTTCTTC	CASSDSGLDSNEQFF
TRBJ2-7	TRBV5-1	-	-	TGCGCCAGCAGCTTGGTTGACAGTCCCTACGAGCAGTACTTC	CASSLVDSPYEQYF
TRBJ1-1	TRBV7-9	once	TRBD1	TGTGCCAGCAGCTTAGGGACAGGGGTGGACACTGAAGCTTTCTTT	CASSLGTGVDTEAFF
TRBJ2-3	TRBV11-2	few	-	TGTGCCAGCAGATACAGGCCGGGGGTAAGGTATACGCAGTATTTT	CASRYRPGVRYTQYF
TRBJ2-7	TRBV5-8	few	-	TGTGCCAGCAGCGGTGGGCTGGGTAGCTCCTACGAGCAGTACTTC	CASSGGLGSSYEQYF
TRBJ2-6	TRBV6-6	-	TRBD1	TGTGCCAGCACCTTCGGACAGGGGGCCCCTGGGGCCAACGTCCTGACTTTC	CASTFGQGAPGANVLTF
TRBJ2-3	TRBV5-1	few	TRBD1	TGCGCCAGCAGCGGGGGCAGGGGGCGGTCAGATACGCAGTATTTT	CASSGGRGRSDTQYF
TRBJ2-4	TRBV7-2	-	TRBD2	TGTGCCAGCAGCTTAGATGGTGGGACTAGCGGGAGGGACATTCAGTACTTC	CASSLDGGTSGRDIQYF
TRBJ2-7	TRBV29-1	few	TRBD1	TGCAGCGTTGCAGCCGGGACAGGGACGAACGAGCAGTACTTC	CSVAAGTGTNEQYF
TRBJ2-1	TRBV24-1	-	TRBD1	TGTGCCACCAGTGATATGGGACAGGGGGACTACAATGAGCAGTTCTTC	CATSDMGQGDYNEQFF